This T cell receptor beta chain was identified in a study of vaccination effects on CD4 cells after COVID-19. Having been cultured for roughly 9 days, the cells underwent CD4+ T cell isolation. Documented for the person is a PCR-confirmed SARS-CoV-2 infection occurring between March and December 2020. Days 3 and 7 were when half the medium was replaced with IL-2 medium. Comment on this clone: Antigen specificity is unknown.

General observations from the study: In convalescents, spike-reactive clones (those seen post-vaccine) were mainly new vaccine-induced clones. Clones that were induced by infection or by vaccine showed marked contraction late after vaccination.

Method: immunoSEQ multiplex PCR; TCRdb's copy keeps in-frame clones and lacks some. The table lists 40,000 to 55,000 clones, 74% of them singletons. Germline CDR1 is GTSNPN and CDR2 is SVGIG (reference sequence). The CDR3 has 16 residues. The germline V and J ends were trimmed by 3 bases and 0 bases, with 16 bases remaining between them. The sequencing here drew on CD4+ T cells from PBMCs cultured without peptide, taken before COVID-19 vaccination. The J gene is TRBJ2-3, the V gene TRBV30, with D possibly matching TRBD2 (7 bases). This clonotype originated in a human donor who had a prior SARS-CoV-2 infection. CDR3 coding DNA: TGTGCCTGGAGGATCTCGGGGGGCTGGAGCACAGATACGCAGTATTTT. The encoded protein is CAWRISGGWSTDTQYF.